The clone carrying this T cell receptor beta chain was found a few times. Its antigen is unidentified. This sample is drawn from a study of T cells in Graves' hyperthyroidism and ophthalmopathy. Findings and caveats of the study: Most thyroid clonotypes expanded above 0.001 appeared in blood too. From stable hyperthyroidism, ophthalmopathy was set apart by a 13 V-J model.

The patients, who ranged from 18 to 65 in age, presented with newly diagnosed hyperthyroidism lasting under 2 months. Exclusion of patients followed from uncontrolled infection, other autoimmune disease, pregnancy or lactation. Amplification yielded TCR beta CDR3 regions, with RNA transcripts as the source. A set of HTBI primers served as the primers for a first-round RT-PCR of the TCR CDR3. TCRdb reprocessed the multiplex PCR reads with MiXCR, giving one entry per CDR3 protein. Among a few hundred thousand distinct CDR3 sequences listed, 15% to 18% were seen once. The CDR3 is made up of 15 amino acids. CDR1 is SNHLY and CDR2 is FYNNEI in the germline V gene. The V gene lost 8 bases and the J gene lost 11 bases, with 24 bases spanning the gap.

This receptor was identified in a woman aged 25 to 45 with Graves' hyperthyroidism. Sample: blood. This chain uses TRBV2 with TRBJ1-4; perhaps TRBD1 as D (6 bases). The CDR3 spells CASGGGDQGIRKLFF. Written as DNA, the CDR3 is TGTGCCAGCGGTGGGGGCGACCAGGGTATCCGGAAACTGTTTTTT.